A selection of T cell receptor beta chains follows, all from one sample in a study of OX40 agonist ivuxolimab in advanced cancers. The protocol was immunoSEQ multiplex PCR, while the TCRdb copy is restricted to in-frame clones and leaves out a portion. The sample carries 65,000 or so clones, approximately 90% recorded once. The specimen was CD4+ or CD8+ T cells sorted from blood, collected in a trial of the OX40 agonist ivuxolimab. The origin of the receptors is an adult with an advanced solid tumor such as melanoma, head and neck, liver or kidney cancer. Each CDR3 is given with its conserved first and last residue. Each record gives: clone size, V gene, D gene, J gene, CDR3 DNA, CDR3 protein. A D gene is named only where the DNA matches it firmly. Only part of the rows carry a size: once, few, many, or a class if the clone is expanded.

>-|TRBV29-1|-|TRBJ1-1
TGCAGCGTTGAGGGTCTGGGTAACACTGAGGCTTTCTTT
CSVEGLGNTEAFF
>-|TRBV28|-|TRBJ2-3
TGTGCCAGCAGTTTAGGGAGTTTAGGGGGGCCAAAATACACAGATACGCAGTATTTT
CASSLGSLGGPKYTDTQYF
>-|TRBV4-1|-|TRBJ2-7
TGCGCCAGCAGCCAAGCAGCCAGGCTAGACGAGCAGTACTTC
CASSQAARLDEQYF
>once|TRBV4-3|-|TRBJ2-2
TGCGCCAGCAGCCAAGATCGACAGACCGGGGAGCTGTTTTTT
CASSQDRQTGELFF
>few|TRBV14|-|TRBJ1-6
TGTGCCAGCAGCCTGGTCGGTCAGGGCTACGAATCACCCCTCCACTTT
CASSLVGQGYESPLHF
>-|TRBV30|-|TRBJ2-2
TGTGCCTGGAGTTCGGGACTCAACACCGGGGAGCTGTTTTTT
CAWSSGLNTGELFF
>-|TRBV15|-|TRBJ1-4
TGTGCCACCAGCAGAGGTTTAACGGGTGAAAAACTGTTTTTT
CATSRGLTGEKLFF
>once|TRBV4-1|-|TRBJ2-7
TGCGCCAGCAGCCGGGAAGGGATCGAGCAGTACTTC
CASSREGIEQYF
>-|TRBV7-3|-|TRBJ1-1
TGTGCCAGCAGCTCAGGCAGGAACACTGAAGCTTTCTTT
CASSSGRNTEAFF
>-|TRBV19|-|TRBJ2-6
TGTGCCAGTAGTCCGGTTAGGGTGTCCTCTGGGGCCAACGTCCTGACTTTC
CASSPVRVSSGANVLTF
>-|TRBV5-3|TRBD1|TRBJ2-1
TGTGCCAGAAGCCGTCCCGGGACAGGGTCAAGTGAGCAGTTCTTC
CARSRPGTGSSEQFF
>-|TRBV6-5|-|TRBJ2-5
TGTGCCAGCAGTTCCCTCGGAGAGACCCAGTACTTC
CASSSLGETQYF
>-|TRBV14|-|TRBJ1-2
TGTGCCAGCAGCCAAGACCGAACCTCTACGAGGGAGGGCTACACCTTC
CASSQDRTSTREGYTF
>-|TRBV7-2|TRBD2|TRBJ2-6
TGTGCCAGCAGCTGGCTTCTAGCGGGGTCCTCTGGGGCCAACGTCCTGACTTTC
CASSWLLAGSSGANVLTF
>-|TRBV18|-|TRBJ1-2
TGTGCCAGCTCAGAATCCAAAGGGAACTATGGCTACACCTTC
CASSESKGNYGYTF
>-|TRBV7-2|TRBD1|TRBJ2-5
TGTGCCAGCAGCTTACAAGCAGGGGGCCCAAGAGAGACCCAGTACTTC
CASSLQAGGPRETQYF